These T cell receptor beta chains were read from a single sample in a study of vaccination and CD4 T cells after COVID-19. For these TCRs, the target antigens are not known. Using its own MiXCR run on the PCR reads, TCRdb lists one record per CDR3 protein. Of about 12,000 distinct CDR3 sequences listed, just under 75% are singletons. Specimen: CD4+ T cells from blood, cultured in vitro. Receptor source: a human donor who had recovered from COVID-19. The CDR3 runs from the conserved cysteine through the conserved F or W. The D gene is left open where the match is weak. Clone size, where shown, is once, few, many, or a class for clones that have expanded.

TRBJ1-2 NA TRBV24-1 TRBD1 TGTGCCACCAGTGAACCCGGGACAGGGATGGATGGCTACACCTTC CATSEPGTGMDGYTF
TRBJ1-5 few TRBV28 TRBD1 TGTGCCAGCAGTTTTCAATACGGGACAGGGTTAATAGGCGTTAGCAATCAGCCCCAGCATTTT CASSFQYGTGLIGVSNQPQHF
TRBJ2-7 once TRBV2 NA TGTGCCAGCTCCGATGGACGGGCCCACGAGCAGTACTTC CASSDGRAHEQYF
TRBJ2-2 NA TRBV24-1 NA TGTGCCACCAGTGATCCTGGTAGGGGGAAAACCGGGGAGCTGTTTTTT CATSDPGRGKTGELFF
TRBJ1-5 NA TRBV24-1 TRBD1 TGTGCCACGGGACAGGTGGGCAATCAGCCCCAGCATTTT CATGQVGNQPQHF
TRBJ2-7 NA TRBV24-1 TRBD1 TGTGCCACCAGTGATCCGGGACAGTCTACCTACGAGCAGTACTTC CATSDPGQSTYEQYF
TRBJ1-2 NA TRBV6-2/TRBV6-3 TRBD1 TGTGCCAGCAGTTCCATCCGGGACAGGGAAAACTATGGCTACACCTTC CASSSIRDRENYGYTF
TRBJ2-7 NA TRBV24-1 NA TGTGCCACCAGTGACCCCGGTTCAGGGACGGGGGAGCAGTACTTC CATSDPGSGTGEQYF
TRBJ1-2 NA TRBV2 TRBD1 TGTGCCAGCAGTGAAATGGACAGGGGATATGGCTACACCTTC CASSEMDRGYGYTF
TRBJ2-7 NA TRBV20-1 TRBD2 TGCAGTGCTAGGGCTAGCGGCCTCTACGAGCAGTACTTC CSARASGLYEQYF
TRBJ2-1 NA TRBV2 TRBD1 TGTGCCAGCAGGGGTGGCAGGGGGAGCAATGAGCAGTTCTTC CASRGGRGSNEQFF
TRBJ2-1 NA TRBV24-1 TRBD1 TGTGCCACCAGTGATCCGACAGGGGGCTCCTACAATGAGCAGTTCTTC CATSDPTGGSYNEQFF
TRBJ1-1 NA TRBV7-9 NA TGTGCCAGCAGCTTAGCCATGAACACTGAAGCTTTCTTT CASSLAMNTEAFF
TRBJ2-7 NA TRBV20-1 NA TGCAGTGCTAGGACCGTGTCGGGTTTGTGGGAGCAGTACTTC CSARTVSGLWEQYF
TRBJ1-2 NA TRBV5-1 NA TGCGCCAGCAGCTTGATACAGGGACCTGGCTACACCTTC CASSLIQGPGYTF
TRBJ1-5 NA TRBV15 NA TGTGCCACCAGCAGAGACTACGGGGATCTGCCCCAGCATTTT CATSRDYGDLPQHF
TRBJ1-2 NA TRBV25-1 NA TGTGCCAGCAGTGCACAGGGAAGGAGTAACTATGGCTACACCTTC CASSAQGRSNYGYTF
TRBJ2-7 NA TRBV30 NA TGTGCCTGGAGTTCGGTCAGAACTCTTAGCTCCTACGAGCAGTACTTC CAWSSVRTLSSYEQYF
TRBJ2-7 once TRBV19 NA TGTGCCAGTAGTATTTGGTCCGGGGAGCAGTACTTC CASSIWSGEQYF
TRBJ1-2 once TRBV30 NA TGTGCCTGGAGTGTACTTAGAACTGGGGGTGGCTACACCTTC CAWSVLRTGGGYTF